The clone carrying this TCR beta chain turned up a few times. The antigen is unknown. Sequenced by immunoSEQ multiplex PCR; TCRdb stores in-frame clones only, minus some. The table lists tens of thousands of clones, just under 75% of them singletons, with about 22% in the top ten. The data were taken from a study of CD4 T cells in relation to SARS-CoV-2 and coronaviruses. Study-level information: ViraFEST: roughly 10-day antigen culture of PBMCs, then TCR beta CDR3 sequencing.

Whole-study findings and limits: In approximately 70% of donors, memory CD4+ clonotypes crossrecognized SARS-CoV-2 and at least one common cold coronavirus spike. Crossreactive clones expanded significantly less to SARS-CoV-2 than monoreactive clones.

Before the COVID-19 pandemic, during about 2011-2019, CD4+ T cells were taken from unexposed donors. Isolation of CD4+ T cells took place after less than 11 days in culture. Half the medium was replaced with IL-2 medium on days 3 and 7. The CDR3 is 13 residues long. Trimming took 8 bases from V and 1 from J, leaving 12 bases between them. Germline assignment: CDR1 SNHLY and CDR2 FYNNEI. This receptor was obtained from a human donor in good health. The sample taken for sequencing was CD4+ T cells from PBMCs, cultured in vitro. This rearrangement joins TRBV2 to TRBJ2-7; D is undetermined. In DNA form, the CDR3 reads TGTGCCAGCGGCCAGGAACATTCCTACGAGCAGTACTTC. Translating it yields CASGQEHSYEQYF.